This TCR beta chain was recorded in a study of shared clonotypes between healthy human individuals. Overall study findings and caveats: Some clonotypes were shared by all four sorted-subset donors, while others were not shared. The non-shared ones had lower generation probabilities than the shared ones.

This CDR3 has 15 residues. In germline, CDR1 is SGHNT, CDR2 YYREEE (reference sequence). Trimming at V came to 6 bases and at J to 4 bases, leaving 5 bases not matched to a gene. Genomic DNA belonging to each subset was distributed in equal measure over several immunoSEQ plates. Using immunoSEQ multiplex PCR, the repertoire was profiled, and TCRdb retains in-frame clones only, with some absent. This table holds over 2 million clones, 95% found once. Note on this clone: Its target is not known.

V usage is TRBV5-4 and J usage is TRBJ2-1, with TRBD2 identical over 12 bases. The sequencing input was naive CD4+ T cells sorted from blood. Sample subset: CD45RA+ positively selected. The clonotype was recovered from a man younger than 30 in good health. In nucleotides, the CDR3 is TGTGCCAGCAACCTAGCGGGAGGGCCTTACAATGAGCAGTTCTTC. Translating it yields CASNLAGGPYNEQFF.